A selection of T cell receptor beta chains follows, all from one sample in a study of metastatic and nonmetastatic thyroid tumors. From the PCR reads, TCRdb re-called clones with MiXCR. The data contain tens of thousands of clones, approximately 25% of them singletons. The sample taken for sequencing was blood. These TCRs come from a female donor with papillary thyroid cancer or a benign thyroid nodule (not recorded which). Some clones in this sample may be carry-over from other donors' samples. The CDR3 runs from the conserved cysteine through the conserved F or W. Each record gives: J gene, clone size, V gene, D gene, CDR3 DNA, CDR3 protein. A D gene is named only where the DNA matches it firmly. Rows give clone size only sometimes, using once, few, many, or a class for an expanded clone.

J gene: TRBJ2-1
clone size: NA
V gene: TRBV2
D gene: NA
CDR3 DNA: TGTGCCAGCATCGAAGAGCTGACAGCCGGGGGGTTCTTC
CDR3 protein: CASIEELTAGGFF

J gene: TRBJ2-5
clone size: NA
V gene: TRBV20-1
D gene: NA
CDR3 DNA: TGCAGTGCTCCCGAATTGGAGACCCAGTACTTC
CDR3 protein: CSAPELETQYF

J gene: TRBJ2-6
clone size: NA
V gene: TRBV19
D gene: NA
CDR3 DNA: TGTGCCAGTGGGAACCTCAGGGGACACTCTTGGGCCAACGTCCTGACTTTC
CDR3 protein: CASGNLRGHSWANVLTF

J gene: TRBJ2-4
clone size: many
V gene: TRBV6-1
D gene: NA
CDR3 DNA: TGTGCCAGCAGTGAAGCGATTATTCAGTACTTC
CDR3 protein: CASSEAIIQYF

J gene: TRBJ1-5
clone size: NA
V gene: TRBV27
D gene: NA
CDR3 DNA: TGTGCCAGCAGTTTATCCCTTTCTAGCGCTAGCACAGATACACAGCATTTT
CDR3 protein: CASSLSLSSASTDTQHF

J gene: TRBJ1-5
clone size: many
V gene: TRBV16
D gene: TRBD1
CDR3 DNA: TGTGCCAGCAGCCAATCAGGAGCGACAGGGGGCAATCAGCCCCAGCATTTT
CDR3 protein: CASSQSGATGGNQPQHF

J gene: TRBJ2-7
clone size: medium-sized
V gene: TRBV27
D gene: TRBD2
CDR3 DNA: TGTGCCAGCAGTTTATCCCCTAGCGGGATGTACTACGAGCAGTACTTC
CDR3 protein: CASSLSPSGMYYEQYF

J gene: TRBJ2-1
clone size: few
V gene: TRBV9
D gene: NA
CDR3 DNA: TGTGCCAGCAGCGTTTTGGGGTGGAGGGGGAATGAGCAGTTCTTC
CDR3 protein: CASSVLGWRGNEQFF

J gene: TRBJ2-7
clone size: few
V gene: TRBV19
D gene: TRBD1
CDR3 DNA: TGTGCCAGTAGTGTTACAGGGGACCAGACCTACGAGCAGTACTTC
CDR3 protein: CASSVTGDQTYEQYF

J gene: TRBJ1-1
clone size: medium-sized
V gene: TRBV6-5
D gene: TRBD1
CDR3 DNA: TGTGCCAGCAGTTACTCCGGGACAGGGCTTAGGACTGAAGCTTTCTTT
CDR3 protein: CASSYSGTGLRTEAFF

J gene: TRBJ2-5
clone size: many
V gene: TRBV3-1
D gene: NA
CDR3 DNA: TGTGCCAGCAGCCAGGGGGTGGAGACCCAGTACTTC
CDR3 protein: CASSQGVETQYF

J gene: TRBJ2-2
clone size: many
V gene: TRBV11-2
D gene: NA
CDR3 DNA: TGTGCCAGCAGCCTAAGAAACACCGGGGAGCTGTTTTTT
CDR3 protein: CASSLRNTGELFF

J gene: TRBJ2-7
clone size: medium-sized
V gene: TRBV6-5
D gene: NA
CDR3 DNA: TGTGCCAGCAGTTACTCAGGGGGGAGGGGGCCGACCTACGAGCAGTACTTC
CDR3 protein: CASSYSGGRGPTYEQYF

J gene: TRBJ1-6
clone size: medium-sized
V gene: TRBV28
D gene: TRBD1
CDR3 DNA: TGTGCCAGCAGGGAGACAGGGGGAAATAATTCACCCCTCCACTTT
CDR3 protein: CASRETGGNNSPLHF

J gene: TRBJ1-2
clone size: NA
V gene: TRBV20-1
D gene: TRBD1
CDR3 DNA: TGCAGTGCTAGAGATCCCACGGGGACAGGCTATGGCTACACCTTC
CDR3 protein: CSARDPTGTGYGYTF

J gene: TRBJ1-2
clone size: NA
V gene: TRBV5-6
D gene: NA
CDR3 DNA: TGTGCCAGCAGCCCGGTCCGCAGGGACTATGGCTACACCTTC
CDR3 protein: CASSPVRRDYGYTF

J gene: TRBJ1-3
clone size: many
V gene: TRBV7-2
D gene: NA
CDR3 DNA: TGTGCCAGCAGCTTGGGCTCTGGAAACACCATATATTTT
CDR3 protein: CASSLGSGNTIYF

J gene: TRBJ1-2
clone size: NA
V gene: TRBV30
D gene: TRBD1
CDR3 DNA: TGTGCCTTGAGCTTAAACCGGGGACAGGGGACCTATGGCTACACCTTC
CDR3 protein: CALSLNRGQGTYGYTF

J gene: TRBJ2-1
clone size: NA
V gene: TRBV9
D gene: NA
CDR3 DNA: TGTGCCAGCAGCTACCGGGCGGGAACTTCCTACAATGAGCAGTTCTTC
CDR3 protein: CASSYRAGTSYNEQFF

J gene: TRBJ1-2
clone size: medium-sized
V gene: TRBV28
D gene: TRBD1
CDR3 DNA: TGTGCCAGCAGCCGGGACAGGGGGCTGGGCGGCTACACCTTC
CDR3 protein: CASSRDRGLGGYTF

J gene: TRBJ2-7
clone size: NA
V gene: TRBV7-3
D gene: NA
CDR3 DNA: TGTGCCAGCAGCTTAAGAGGTGGGTTTGGGACTCCGAGGGAGCAGTACTTC
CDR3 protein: CASSLRGGFGTPREQYF

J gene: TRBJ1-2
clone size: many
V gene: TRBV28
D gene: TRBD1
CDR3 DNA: TGTGCCAGCACCGTGGACAGGGTCTATGGCTACACCTTC
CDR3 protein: CASTVDRVYGYTF

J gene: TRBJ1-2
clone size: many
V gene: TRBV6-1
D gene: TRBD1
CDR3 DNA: TGTGCCAGCAGTGAGGGACAGGGGGCTAACTATGGCTACACCTTC
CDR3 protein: CASSEGQGANYGYTF

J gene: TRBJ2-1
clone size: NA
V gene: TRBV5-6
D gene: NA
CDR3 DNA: TGTGCCAGCAGCTTTAATCCCGAGGATGAGCAGTTCTTC
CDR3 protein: CASSFNPEDEQFF

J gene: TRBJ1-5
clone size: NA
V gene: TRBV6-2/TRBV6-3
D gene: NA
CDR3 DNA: TGTGCCAGCAGAGTTGGGGGCGGGTTCGGTACGGGGGCCCTCAATCAGCCCCAGCATTTT
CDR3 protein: CASRVGGGFGTGALNQPQHF

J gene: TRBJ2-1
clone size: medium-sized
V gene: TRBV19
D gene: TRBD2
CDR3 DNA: TGTGCCAGTAGTATCGGACTAGCGGGAGGATATTGGTACAATGAGCAGTTCTTC
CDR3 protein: CASSIGLAGGYWYNEQFF

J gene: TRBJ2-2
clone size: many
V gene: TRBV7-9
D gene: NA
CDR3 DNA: TGTGCCAGCAGCTGGGGGAACACCGGGGAGCTGTTTTTT
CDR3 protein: CASSWGNTGELFF

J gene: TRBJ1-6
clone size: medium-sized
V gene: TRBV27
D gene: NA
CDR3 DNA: TGTGCCAGCACCCTAGGGGCAGACCTCTATAATTCACCCCTCCACTTT
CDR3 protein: CASTLGADLYNSPLHF

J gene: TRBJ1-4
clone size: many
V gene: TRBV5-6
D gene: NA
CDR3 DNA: TGTGCCAGCAGCTTGGGGTTAGCAACTAATGAAAAACTGTTTTTT
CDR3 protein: CASSLGLATNEKLFF

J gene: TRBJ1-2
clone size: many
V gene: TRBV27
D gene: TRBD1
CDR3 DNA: TGTGCCAGCAGTCCCCGGACAGGAGGCTATGGCTACACCTTC
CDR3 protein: CASSPRTGGYGYTF

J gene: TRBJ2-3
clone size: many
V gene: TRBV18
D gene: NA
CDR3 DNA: TGTGCCAGCTCACCATTGGCGGGAAGCACAGATACGCAGTATTTT
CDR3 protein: CASSPLAGSTDTQYF

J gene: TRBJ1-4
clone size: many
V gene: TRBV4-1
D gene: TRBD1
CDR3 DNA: TGCGCCAGCAGCCTGGACAGGGGCCGGGAAAAACTGTTTTTT
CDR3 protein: CASSLDRGREKLFF

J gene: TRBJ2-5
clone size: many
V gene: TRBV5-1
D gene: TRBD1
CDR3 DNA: TGCGCCAGCAGCTTGAGGACAGGTGCGGAGACCCAGTACTTC
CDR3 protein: CASSLRTGAETQYF

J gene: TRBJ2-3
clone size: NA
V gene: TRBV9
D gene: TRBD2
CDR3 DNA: TGTGCCAGCAGCGTAGCTCCTAGCGGGAGGTCAGATACGCAGTATTTT
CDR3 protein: CASSVAPSGRSDTQYF

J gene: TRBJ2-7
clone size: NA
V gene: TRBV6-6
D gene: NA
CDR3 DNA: TGTGCCAGCAGTTACTCGGTCACCTACTACGAGCAGTACTTC
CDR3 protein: CASSYSVTYYEQYF

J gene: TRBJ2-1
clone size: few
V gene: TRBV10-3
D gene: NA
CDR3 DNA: TGTGCCATCACCACGAAAGCGGAGGGGAATGAGCAGTTCTTC
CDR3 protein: CAITTKAEGNEQFF

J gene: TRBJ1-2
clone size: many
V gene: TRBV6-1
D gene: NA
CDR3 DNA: TGTGCCAGCAGTGAAGAGCAGGGCACTGGCTACACCTTC
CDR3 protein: CASSEEQGTGYTF

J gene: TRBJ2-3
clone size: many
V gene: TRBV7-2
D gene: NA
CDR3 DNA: TGTGCCAGCGGGGAAAGTCTAGGTACAGATACGCAGTATTTT
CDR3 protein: CASGESLGTDTQYF

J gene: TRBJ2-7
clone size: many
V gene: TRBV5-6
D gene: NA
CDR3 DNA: TGTGCCAGCAGCCTGTCAAGGGGATCCTACGAGCAGTACTTC
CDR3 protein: CASSLSRGSYEQYF

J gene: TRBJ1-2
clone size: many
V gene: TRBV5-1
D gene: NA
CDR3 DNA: TGCGCCAGCAGCTTGCTTCTCGCGGACGGGGGGGACGGCTACACCTTC
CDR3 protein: CASSLLLADGGDGYTF

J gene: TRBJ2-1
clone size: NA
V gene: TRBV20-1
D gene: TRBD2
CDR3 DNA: TGCAGGGCTAGTTCCAGCGGGAGCGCCACTGAGCAGTTCTTC
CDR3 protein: CRASSSGSATEQFF

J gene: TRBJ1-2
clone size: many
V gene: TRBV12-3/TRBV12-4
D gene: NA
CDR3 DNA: TGTGCCAGCAGGCTCGTTGGGGCCTCCATCTATGGCTACACCTTC
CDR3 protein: CASRLVGASIYGYTF

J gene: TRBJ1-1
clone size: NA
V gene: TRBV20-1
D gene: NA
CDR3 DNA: TGCAGTGGAGGGCAGAATCGAGACACTGAAGCTTTCTTT
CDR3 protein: CSGGQNRDTEAFF

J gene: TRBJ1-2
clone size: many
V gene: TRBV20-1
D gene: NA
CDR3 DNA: TGCAGTGCCGCCCCCGCCCGGGTACTAAAACCCTATGGCTACACCTTC
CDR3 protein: CSAAPARVLKPYGYTF